Included here is one T cell receptor beta chain sequence, with context. This CDR3 region has 14 residues. V gave up 0 bases and J gave up 7 bases, with 13 bases separating them. CDR1 and CDR2 from the germline V gene are GTSNPN and SVGIG (reference sequence). Assay used: immunoSEQ multiplex PCR; TCRdb lists only in-frame clones, some missing. The sample consists of more than 60,000 clones, nearly 85% of them appearing once. This record comes from a study of blood T cell repertoires in COVID-19. Input material: peripheral blood. J is TRBJ2-1 and V is TRBV30; weak D call: TRBD1 (6 bases). This TCR derives from a human donor in a cohort sampled during active COVID-19. The CDR3 DNA sequence: TGTGCCTGGAGTGTAATGGGGGCGGTTAATGAGCAGTTCTTC. Its translation: CAWSVMGAVNEQFF. Looking up the rest from reference TRBV30 and TRBJ2-1 gives the full variable domain: SQTIHQWPATLVQPVGSPLSLECTVEGTSNPNLYWYRQAAGRGLQLLFYSVGIGQISSEVPQNLSASRPQDRQFILSSKKLLLSDSGFYLCAWSVMGAVNEQFFGPGTRLTVL.